Below are 8 T cell receptor beta chains sequenced from a single sample in a study of blood T cell repertoires in COVID-19 (dated by TCRdb to 2018 to 2021). Preparation of the library involved the immunoSEQ multiplex PCR assay. Drawn from immuneACCESS, this table holds only the in-frame rearrangements with V and J called that TCRdb kept. Clones are partly lost; checked studies trace under half to an unresolved V gene and leave the rest unexplained. The sample includes over 90,000 clones, with about 86% observed a single time. Around 13% of the sample comes from the top ten. Material: peripheral blood. These receptors came from a woman between 55 and 75 years old in a cohort sampled during active or convalescent COVID-19.

V is TRBV27 and J is TRBJ1-6; weak D call: TRBD1 (6 bases). V lost 4 bases, J lost 4 bases, and 17 bases lay in between. Germline CDR1 and CDR2: MNHEY and SMNVEV (reference sequence). This CDR3 region has 17 residues. CDR3 DNA: TGTGCCAGCAGTTCAATTCAATTGGACAGATATAATTCACCCCTCCACTTT. Its translation: CASSSIQLDRYNSPLHF.

The chain is built from TRBV5-4 and TRBJ2-7; 8 positions agree with TRBD1. V shed 4 bases and J 2 bases; nucleotides not matched to a gene: 5. CDR3 length: 14 amino acids. From germline, CDR1 is SGHNT and CDR2 YYREEE (reference sequence). The CDR3 DNA reads TGTGCCAGCAGCCTATTGACAGGGGCCTACGAGCAGTACTTC. Translated, it gives CASSLLTGAYEQYF.

This chain connects TRBV23-1 to TRBJ1-1, with D unresolved. TRBV23-1 has ORF status, its function being uncertain. Between the trimmed V and J ends, which lost 11 bases and 1 base, there was a span of 14 bases. The CDR3 consists of 13 residues. The CDR3 protein is CAGAQLENTEAFF. The CDR3 DNA sequence: TGCGCCGGAGCCCAGCTAGAGAACACTGAAGCTTTCTTT.

The V call is TRBV21-1, the J call TRBJ2-3; the table's TRBD2 call for D was not verified on the DNA. TRBV21-1 is reported as a pseudogene. This CDR3 comprises 16 residues. CDR3 sequence: CASSKEERERTDTQYF. CDR3 nucleotide sequence: TGTGCCAGCAGCAAAGAGGAGCGGGAGAGGACAGATACGCAGTATTTT.

The sample holds one count of this clone. The chain couples TRBV7-2 to TRBJ1-1, with D possibly matching TRBD1 (5 bases). Germline CDR1 reads SGHTA; CDR2 reads FQGNSA. V was clipped by 3 bases and J by 4 bases, with 12 bases between them. The length of the CDR3 is 14 residues. The CDR3 loop reads CASSFSGRATEAFF. DNA for the CDR3: TGTGCCAGCAGCTTTAGCGGCAGGGCCACTGAAGCTTTCTTT.

The genes are TRBV2 and TRBJ2-7; 10 nucleotides agree with TRBD2. The CDR3 consists of 17 residues. Germline assignment: CDR1 SNHLY and CDR2 FYNNEI. V shed 7 bases and J 0 bases; nucleotides not matched to a gene: 12. CDR3 region: CASIKGGGLAVSYEQYF. CDR3 nucleotide sequence: TGTGCCAGCATCAAAGGGGGAGGACTAGCGGTCTCCTACGAGCAGTACTTC.

The chain is built from TRBV2 and TRBJ1-5; D is possibly TRBD1 (5 bases). Trimming took off 8 bases at V and 3 bases at J, with 11 bases between the two ends. The CDR3 contains 13 residues. Looked up from germline, CDR1 is SNHLY and CDR2 is FYNNEI. The CDR3 here is CASSDTHNQPQHF. The CDR3, as DNA: TGTGCCAGCTCGGACACGCACAATCAGCCCCAGCATTTT. The whole variable domain, filled in from reference TRBV2 and TRBJ1-5, reads EPEVTQTPSHQVTQMGQEVILRCVPISNHLYFYWYRQILGQKVEFLVSFYNNEISEKSEIFDDQFSVERPDGSNFTLKIRSTKLEDSAMYFCASSDTHNQPQHFGDGTRLSIL.

This chain connects TRBV30 to TRBJ1-1; D may be TRBD1 (6 bases). V was cut by 3 bases and J by 0 bases, with 17 bases left in between. The germline V gene has CDR1 GTSNPN and CDR2 SVGIG (reference sequence). The CDR3 sequence is 16 residues long. The CDR3 sequence: CAWSWPGTPVNTEAFF. The CDR3 DNA reads TGTGCCTGGAGCTGGCCGGGGACACCCGTGAACACTGAAGCTTTCTTT.